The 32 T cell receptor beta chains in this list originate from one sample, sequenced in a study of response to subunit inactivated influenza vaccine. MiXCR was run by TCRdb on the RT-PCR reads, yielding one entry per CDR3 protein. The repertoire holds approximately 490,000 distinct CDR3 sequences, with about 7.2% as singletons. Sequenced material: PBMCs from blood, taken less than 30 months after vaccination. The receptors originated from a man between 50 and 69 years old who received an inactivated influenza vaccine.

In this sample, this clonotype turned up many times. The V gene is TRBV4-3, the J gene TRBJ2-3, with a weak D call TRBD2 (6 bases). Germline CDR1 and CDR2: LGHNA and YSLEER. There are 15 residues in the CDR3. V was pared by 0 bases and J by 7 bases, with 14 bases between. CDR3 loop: CASSQDDGSKNTQYF. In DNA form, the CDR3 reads TGCGCCAGCAGCCAAGACGACGGGAGTAAGAATACGCAGTATTTT.

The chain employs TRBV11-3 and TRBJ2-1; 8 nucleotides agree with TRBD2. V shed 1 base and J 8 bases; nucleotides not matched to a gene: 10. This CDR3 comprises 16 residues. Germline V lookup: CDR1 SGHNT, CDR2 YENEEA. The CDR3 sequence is CASSLGDSGAIDEQFF. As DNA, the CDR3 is TGTGCCAGCAGCTTAGGAGATAGCGGGGCTATCGATGAGCAGTTCTTC.

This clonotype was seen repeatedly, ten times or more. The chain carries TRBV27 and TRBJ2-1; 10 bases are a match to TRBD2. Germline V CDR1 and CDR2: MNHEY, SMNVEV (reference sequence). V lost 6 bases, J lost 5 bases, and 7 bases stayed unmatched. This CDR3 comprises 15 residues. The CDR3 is CASSDWLAGDNEQFF. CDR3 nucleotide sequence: TGTGCCAGCAGCGACTGGCTAGCGGGGGACAATGAGCAGTTCTTC.

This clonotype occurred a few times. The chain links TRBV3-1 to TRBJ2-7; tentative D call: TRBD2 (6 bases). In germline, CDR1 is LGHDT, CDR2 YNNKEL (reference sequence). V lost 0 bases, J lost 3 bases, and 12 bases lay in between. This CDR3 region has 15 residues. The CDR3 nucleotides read TGTGCCAGCAGCCAAGATAGCCAGGGAGGCTACGAGCAGTACTTC. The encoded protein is CASSQDSQGGYEQYF.

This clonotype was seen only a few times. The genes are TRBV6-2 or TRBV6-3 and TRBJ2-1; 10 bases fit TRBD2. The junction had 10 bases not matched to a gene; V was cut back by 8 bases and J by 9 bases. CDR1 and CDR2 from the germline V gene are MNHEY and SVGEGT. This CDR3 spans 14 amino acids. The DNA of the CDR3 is TGTGCCAGCCAAAGCGGGAGGGCCTCTGCTGAGCAGTTCTTC. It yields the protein CASQSGRASAEQFF.

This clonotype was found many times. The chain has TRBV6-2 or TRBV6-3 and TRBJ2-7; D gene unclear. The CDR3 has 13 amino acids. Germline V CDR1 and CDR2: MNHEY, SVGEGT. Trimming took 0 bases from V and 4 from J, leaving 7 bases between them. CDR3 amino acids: CASSYSSQYEQYF. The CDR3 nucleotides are TGTGCCAGCAGTTACTCGTCGCAATACGAGCAGTACTTC.

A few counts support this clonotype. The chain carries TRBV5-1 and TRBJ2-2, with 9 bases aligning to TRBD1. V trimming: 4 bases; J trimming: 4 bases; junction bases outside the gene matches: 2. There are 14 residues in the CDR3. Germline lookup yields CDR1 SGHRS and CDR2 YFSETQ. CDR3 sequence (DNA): TGCGCCAGCAGCGGGACAGGGCTCACCGGGGAGCTGTTTTTT. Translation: CASSGTGLTGELFF.

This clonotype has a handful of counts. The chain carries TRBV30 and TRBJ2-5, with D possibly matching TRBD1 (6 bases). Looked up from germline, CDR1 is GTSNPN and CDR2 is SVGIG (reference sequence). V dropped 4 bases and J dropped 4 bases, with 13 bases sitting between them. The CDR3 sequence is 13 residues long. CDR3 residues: CAWNPTGRETQYF. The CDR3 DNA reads TGTGCCTGGAACCCCACAGGGAGAGAGACCCAGTACTTC.

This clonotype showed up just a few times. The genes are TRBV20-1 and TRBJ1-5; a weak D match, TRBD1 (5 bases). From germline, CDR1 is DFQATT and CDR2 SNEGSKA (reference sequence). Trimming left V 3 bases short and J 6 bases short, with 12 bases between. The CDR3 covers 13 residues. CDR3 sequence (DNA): TGCAGTGCTAGCGAGACAGAGCTTCAGCCCCAGCATTTT. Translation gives CSASETELQPQHF.

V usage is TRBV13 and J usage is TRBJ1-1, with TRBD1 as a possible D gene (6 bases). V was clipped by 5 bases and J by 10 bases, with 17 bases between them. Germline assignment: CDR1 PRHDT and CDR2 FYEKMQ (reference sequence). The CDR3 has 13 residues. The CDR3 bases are TGTGCCAGCAGCCCCGGACAGAGCGCGGGAGCTTTCTTT. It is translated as CASSPGQSAGAFF.

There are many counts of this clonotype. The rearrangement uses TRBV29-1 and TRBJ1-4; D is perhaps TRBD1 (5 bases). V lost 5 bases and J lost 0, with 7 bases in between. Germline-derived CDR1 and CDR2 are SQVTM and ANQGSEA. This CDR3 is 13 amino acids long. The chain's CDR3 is CSVQGATNEKLFF. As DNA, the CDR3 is TGCAGCGTTCAGGGCGCAACTAATGAAAAACTGTTTTTT.

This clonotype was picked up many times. CDR3 region: CASSAGGLEQFF. The CDR3 DNA sequence: TGTGCCAGCAGTGCAGGGGGCCTTGAGCAGTTCTTC. The chain recombines TRBV12-3 or TRBV12-4 with TRBJ2-1; 8 bases map to TRBD1. The CDR3 runs 12 residues. V shed 5 bases, J shed 9 bases, and the junction held 3 bases outside the gene matches.

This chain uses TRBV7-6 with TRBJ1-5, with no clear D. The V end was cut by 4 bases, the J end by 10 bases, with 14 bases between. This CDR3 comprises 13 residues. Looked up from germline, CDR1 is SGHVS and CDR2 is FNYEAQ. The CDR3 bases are TGTGCCAGCAGCTGGACGGGAGTTCATCCCCAGCATTTT. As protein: CASSWTGVHPQHF.

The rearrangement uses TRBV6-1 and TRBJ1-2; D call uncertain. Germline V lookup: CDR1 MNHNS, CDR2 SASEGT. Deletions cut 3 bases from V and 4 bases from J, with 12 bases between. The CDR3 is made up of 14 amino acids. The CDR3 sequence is CASSDGPGSYGYTF. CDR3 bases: TGTGCCAGCAGTGACGGACCGGGATCCTATGGCTACACCTTC.

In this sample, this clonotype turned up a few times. The CDR3 is CASGRTVGDTEAFF. CDR3 coding DNA: TGTGCCAGCGGACGGACGGTGGGGGACACTGAAGCTTTCTTT. The gene calls are TRBV4-2 and TRBJ1-1, with D possibly TRBD1 on 5 matching bases. This CDR3 spans 14 amino acids. V was shortened by 8 bases and J by 3 bases, with 16 bases between the two germline ends. Per germline, CDR1 LGHNA and CDR2 YNFKEQ.

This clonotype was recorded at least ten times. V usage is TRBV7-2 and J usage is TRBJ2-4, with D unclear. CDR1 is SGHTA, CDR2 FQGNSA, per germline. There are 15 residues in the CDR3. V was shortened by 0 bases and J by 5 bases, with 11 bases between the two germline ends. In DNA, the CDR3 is TGTGCCAGCAGCTTAGCGCGGCGGCAGGAAAACATTCAGTACTTC. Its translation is CASSLARRQENIQYF. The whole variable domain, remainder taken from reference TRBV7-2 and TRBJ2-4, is GAGVSQSPSNKVTEKGKDVELRCDPISGHTALYWYRQSLGQGLEFLIYFQGNSAPDKSGLPSDRFSAERTGGSVSTLTIQRTQQEDSAVYLCASSLARRQENIQYFGAGTRLSVL.

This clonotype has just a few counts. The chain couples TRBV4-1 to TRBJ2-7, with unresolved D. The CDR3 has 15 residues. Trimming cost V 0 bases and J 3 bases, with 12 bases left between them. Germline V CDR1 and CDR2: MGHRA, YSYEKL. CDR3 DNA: TGCGCCAGCAGCCAAGAGATAGGCATCAGCTACGAGCAGTACTTC. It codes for CASSQEIGISYEQYF.

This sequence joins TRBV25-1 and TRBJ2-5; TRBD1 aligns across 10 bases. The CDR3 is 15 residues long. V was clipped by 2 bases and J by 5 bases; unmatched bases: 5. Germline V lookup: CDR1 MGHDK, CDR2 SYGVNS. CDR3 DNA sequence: TGTGCCAGCAGTGAACGGACAGGGGGAGGCGAGACCCAGTACTTC. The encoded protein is CASSERTGGGETQYF. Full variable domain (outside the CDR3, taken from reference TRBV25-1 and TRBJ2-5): EADIYQTPRYLVIGTGKKITLECSQTMGHDKMYWYQQDPGMELHLIHYSYGVNSTEKGDLSSESTVSRIRTEHFPLTLESARPSHTSQYLCASSERTGGGETQYFGPGTRLLVL.

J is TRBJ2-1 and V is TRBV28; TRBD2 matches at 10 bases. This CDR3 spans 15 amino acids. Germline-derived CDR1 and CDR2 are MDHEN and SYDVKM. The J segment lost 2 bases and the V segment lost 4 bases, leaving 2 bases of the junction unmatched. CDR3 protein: CASSYGTSAYNEQFF. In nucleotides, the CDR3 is TGTGCCAGCAGTTATGGGACTAGCGCCTACAATGAGCAGTTCTTC.

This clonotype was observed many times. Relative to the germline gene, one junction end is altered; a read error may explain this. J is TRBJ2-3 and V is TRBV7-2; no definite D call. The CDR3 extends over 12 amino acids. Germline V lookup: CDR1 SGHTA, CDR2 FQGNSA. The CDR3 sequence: CASSLGRDTQYF. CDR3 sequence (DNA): TGTGCCAGCAGTTTAGGAAGGGATACGCAGTATTTT. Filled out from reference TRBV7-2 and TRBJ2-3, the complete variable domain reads GAGVSQSPSNKVTEKGKDVELRCDPISGHTALYWYRQSLGQGLEFLIYFQGNSAPDKSGLPSDRFSAERTGGSVSTLTIQRTQQEDSAVYLCASSLGRDTQYFGPGTRLTVL.

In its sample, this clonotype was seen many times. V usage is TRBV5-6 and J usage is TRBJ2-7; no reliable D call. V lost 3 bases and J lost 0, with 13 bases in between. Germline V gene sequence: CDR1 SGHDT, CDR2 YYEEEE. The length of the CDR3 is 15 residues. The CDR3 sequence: CASSSPRTPSYEQYF. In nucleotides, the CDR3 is TGTGCCAGCAGCTCCCCCAGGACCCCCTCCTACGAGCAGTACTTC.

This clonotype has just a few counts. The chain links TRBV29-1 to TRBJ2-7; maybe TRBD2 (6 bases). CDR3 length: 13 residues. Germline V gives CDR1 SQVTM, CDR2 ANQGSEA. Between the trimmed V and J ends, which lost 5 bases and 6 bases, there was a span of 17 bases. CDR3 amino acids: CSVWGTPKGEQYF. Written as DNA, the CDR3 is TGCAGCGTTTGGGGGACTCCCAAAGGCGAGCAGTACTTC.

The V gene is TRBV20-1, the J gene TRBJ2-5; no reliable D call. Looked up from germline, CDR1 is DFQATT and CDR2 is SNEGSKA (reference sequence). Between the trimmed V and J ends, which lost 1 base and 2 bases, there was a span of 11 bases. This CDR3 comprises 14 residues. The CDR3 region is CSARVTRAQETQYF. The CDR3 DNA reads TGCAGTGCTAGAGTCACACGGGCACAAGAGACCCAGTACTTC.

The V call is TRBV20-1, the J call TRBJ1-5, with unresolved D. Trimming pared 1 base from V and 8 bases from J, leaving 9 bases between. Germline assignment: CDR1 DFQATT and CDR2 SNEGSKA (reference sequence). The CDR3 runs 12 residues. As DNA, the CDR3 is TGCAGTGCTAGAGCCGCCTCGAAGCCCCAGCATTTT. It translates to CSARAASKPQHF.

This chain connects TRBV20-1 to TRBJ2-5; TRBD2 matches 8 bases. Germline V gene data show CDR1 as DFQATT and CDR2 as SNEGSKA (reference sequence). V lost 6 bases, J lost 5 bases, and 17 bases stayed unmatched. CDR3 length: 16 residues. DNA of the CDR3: TGCAGTGCCGGAGGTTCAGCGGGGGTGTCTGGGGAGACCCAGTACTTC. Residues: CSAGGSAGVSGETQYF.

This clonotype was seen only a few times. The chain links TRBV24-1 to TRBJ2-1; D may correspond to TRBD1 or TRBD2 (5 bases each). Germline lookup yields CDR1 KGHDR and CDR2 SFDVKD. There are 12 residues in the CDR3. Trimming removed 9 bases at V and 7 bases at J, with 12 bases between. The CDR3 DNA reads TGTGCCACCGGGGGAATGAGTAATGAGCAGTTCTTC. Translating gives CATGGMSNEQFF.

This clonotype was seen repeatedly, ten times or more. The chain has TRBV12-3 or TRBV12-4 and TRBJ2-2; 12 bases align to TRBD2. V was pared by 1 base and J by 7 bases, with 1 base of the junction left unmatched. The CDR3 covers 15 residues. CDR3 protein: CASSLGTSGIGELFF. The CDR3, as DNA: TGTGCCAGCAGTTTAGGGACTAGCGGGATCGGGGAGCTGTTTTTT.

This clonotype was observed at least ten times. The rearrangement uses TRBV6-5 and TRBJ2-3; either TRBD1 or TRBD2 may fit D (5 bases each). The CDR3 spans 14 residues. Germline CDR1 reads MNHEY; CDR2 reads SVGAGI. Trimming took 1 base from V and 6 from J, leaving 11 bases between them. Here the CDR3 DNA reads TGTGCCAGCAGTTACTACTCCTGGGGGGATACGCAGTATTTT. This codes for CASSYYSWGDTQYF.

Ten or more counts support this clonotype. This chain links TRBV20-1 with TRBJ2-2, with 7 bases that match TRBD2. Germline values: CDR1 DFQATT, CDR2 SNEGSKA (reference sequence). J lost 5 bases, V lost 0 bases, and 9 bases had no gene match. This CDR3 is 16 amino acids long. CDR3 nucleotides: TGCAGTGCTAGAGACCTGACTAGCCCGTGGACCGGGGAGCTGTTTTTT. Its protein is CSARDLTSPWTGELFF.

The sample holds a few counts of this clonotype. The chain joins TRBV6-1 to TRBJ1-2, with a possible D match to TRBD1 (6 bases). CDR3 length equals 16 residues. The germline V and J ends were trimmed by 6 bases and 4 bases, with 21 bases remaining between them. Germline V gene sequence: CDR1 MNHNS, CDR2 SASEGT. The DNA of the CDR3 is TGTGCCAGCAGCACAAGGGGACATACCAACTCCTATGGCTACACCTTC. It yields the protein CASSTRGHTNSYGYTF.

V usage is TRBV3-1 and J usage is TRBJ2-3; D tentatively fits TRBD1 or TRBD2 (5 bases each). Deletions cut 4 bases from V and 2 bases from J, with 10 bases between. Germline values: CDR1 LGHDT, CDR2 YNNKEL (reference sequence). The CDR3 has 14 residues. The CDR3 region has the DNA TGTGCCAGCAGCCTGGGACCCCACACAGATACGCAGTATTTT. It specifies CASSLGPHTDTQYF.

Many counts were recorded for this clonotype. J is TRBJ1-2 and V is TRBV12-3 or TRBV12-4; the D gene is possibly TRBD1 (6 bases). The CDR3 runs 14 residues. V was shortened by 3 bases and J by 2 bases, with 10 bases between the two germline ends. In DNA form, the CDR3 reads TGTGCCAGCAGTTTTCTAACAGGGAACTATGGCTACACCTTC. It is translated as CASSFLTGNYGYTF.